The 27 T cell receptor beta chains in this list originate from one sample, sequenced in a study of glioma-infiltrating T cells after dendritic cell vaccination. Here immunoSEQ multiplex PCR was the method, and the copy in TCRdb shows in-frame clones only, minus some. There are 70,000 to 100,000 clones in the sample; around 83% occur only once, and about 6.8% lies in the top ten. Described time point: after dendritic cell vaccination, including at tumor progression/relapse. Here the sequenced sample was blood, taken after dendritic cell vaccination. All receptors come from a human donor with glioblastoma.

The CDR3 nucleotides read TGTGCCAGCAGTCCGGGACAGGGTTCACCCCTCCACTTT. As protein: CASSPGQGSPLHF. This chain links TRBV2 with TRBJ1-6; 9 nucleotides align to TRBD1. V shed 5 bases and J 9 bases; nucleotides not matched to a gene: 2. The CDR3 consists of 13 residues. From germline, CDR1 is SNHLY and CDR2 FYNNEI.

The chain employs TRBV7-8 and TRBJ1-2, with 9 bases fitting TRBD1. Germline V gives CDR1 SGHVS, CDR2 FQNEAQ. CDR3 length: 14 amino acids. V gave up 1 base and J gave up 7 bases; unmatched junction bases: 4. In nucleotides, the CDR3 is TGTGCCAGCAGCTTAGGGGGACAGGGTAGTGGCTACACCTTC. Its protein is CASSLGGQGSGYTF.

The gene calls are TRBV5-1 and TRBJ1-3, with 7 bases identical to TRBD1. Germline assignment: CDR1 SGHRS and CDR2 YFSETQ. CDR3 length: 16 residues. With 0 bases clipped from V and 0 bases from J, the junction kept 3 bases outside the gene matches. The CDR3 is CASSLGGQISGNTIYF. The CDR3 DNA reads TGCGCCAGCAGCTTGGGGGGACAGATCTCTGGAAACACCATATATTTT.

V usage is TRBV6-5 and J usage is TRBJ1-4, with a possible D match to TRBD1 (5 bases). From germline, CDR1 is MNHEY and CDR2 SVGAGI. Trimming took 6 bases from V and 0 from J, leaving 11 bases between them. CDR3 size: 15 residues. The chain's CDR3 is CASSLTVATNEKLFF. In DNA, the CDR3 is TGTGCCAGCAGCCTGACAGTTGCAACTAATGAAAAACTGTTTTTT.

V usage is TRBV11-2 and J usage is TRBJ2-1; 10 bases align to TRBD1. CDR3 length: 15 amino acids. V trimming: 5 bases; J trimming: 8 bases; junction bases outside the gene matches: 9. Germline CDR1 and CDR2: SGHAT and FQNNGV. The CDR3: CASSLGQGERDEQFF. The CDR3 DNA reads TGTGCCAGCAGCCTTGGACAGGGGGAAAGAGATGAGCAGTTCTTC. The full variable domain, in which reference TRBV11-2 and TRBJ2-1 provide the parts outside the CDR3, is EAGVAQSPRYKIIEKRQSVAFWCNPISGHATLYWYQQILGQGPKLLIQFQNNGVVDDSQLPKDRFSAERLKGVDSTLKIQPAKLEDSAVYLCASSLGQGERDEQFFGPGTRLTVL.

The chain is built from TRBV19 and TRBJ2-7; D uncertain. The CDR3 has 13 amino acids. The V end was cut by 5 bases, the J end by 4 bases, with 12 bases between. CDR1 is LNHDA, CDR2 SQIVND, per germline (reference sequence). CDR3 amino acids: CASSPGIWYEQYF. CDR3 DNA: TGTGCCAGTAGTCCAGGTATTTGGTACGAGCAGTACTTC.

This clone was seen only once. The rearrangement links TRBV9 to TRBJ2-7, with D possibly being TRBD1 (6 bases). V was trimmed by 0 bases and J by 3 bases, leaving 13 bases between them. The CDR3 length is 15 residues. Looked up from germline, CDR1 is SGDLS and CDR2 is YYNGEE. The chain's CDR3 is CASSVGGTQSYEQYF. CDR3 nucleotides: TGTGCCAGCAGCGTAGGTGGGACACAAAGCTACGAGCAGTACTTC.

The chain has TRBV7-2 and TRBJ2-3; the D is unclear. The V gene lost 7 bases and the J gene lost 6 bases, with 8 bases spanning the gap. Germline V lookup: CDR1 SGHTA, CDR2 FQGNSA. The CDR3 length is 11 residues. CDR3 nucleotides: TGTGCCAGCACCCCCCAGGATACGCAGTATTTT. It encodes CASTPQDTQYF.

This clone is a singleton in its sample. V and J are TRBV5-4 and TRBJ2-2, with TRBD1 identical over 9 bases. The J segment lost 2 bases and the V segment lost 4 bases, leaving 9 bases of the junction unmatched. CDR3 length equals 17 residues. The germline V gene has CDR1 SGHNT and CDR2 YYREEE (reference sequence). The DNA for the CDR3 is TGTGCCAGCAGCCCCACCCGGGACAGGGCAAACACCGGGGAGCTGTTTTTT. Its translation is CASSPTRDRANTGELFF.

The J gene is TRBJ2-7, the V gene TRBV5-1, with 7 bases aligning to TRBD1. V gave up 4 bases and J gave up 3 bases; unmatched junction bases: 10. The CDR3 runs to 15 residues. CDR1 is SGHRS, CDR2 YFSETQ, per germline. The CDR3 loop is CASSVPGQSLYEQYF. The CDR3 DNA reads TGCGCCAGCAGCGTACCGGGACAGTCCCTCTACGAGCAGTACTTC. The entire variable domain, with the rest obtained from reference TRBV5-1 and TRBJ2-7, is as follows: KAGVTQTPRYLIKTRGQQVTLSCSPISGHRSVSWYQQTPGQGLQFLFEYFSETQRNKGNFPGRFSGRQFSNSRSEMNVSTLELGDSALYLCASSVPGQSLYEQYFGPGTRLTVT.

In its sample, this clone was seen a few times. The chain has TRBV6-6 and TRBJ1-5; D gene uncertain. Trimming pared 0 bases from V and 7 bases from J, leaving 13 bases between. This CDR3 region has 15 residues. Germline V gene data show CDR1 as MNHNY and CDR2 as SVGAGI (reference sequence). CDR3: CASSYSRVVEQPQHF. DNA of the CDR3: TGTGCCAGCAGTTACTCACGGGTCGTAGAACAGCCCCAGCATTTT.

The chain is built from TRBV2 and TRBJ2-1, with 10 bases lining up with TRBD2. The CDR3 contains 16 residues. J gave up 5 bases and V 6 bases, and 10 bases lay outside the gene matches. The V gene's germline CDR1 is SNHLY and CDR2 FYNNEI. CDR3 sequence reads: CASRPDPSGGDNEQFF. The CDR3 region has the DNA TGTGCCAGCAGGCCGGATCCTAGCGGGGGAGACAATGAGCAGTTCTTC. The whole variable domain, filled in from reference TRBV2 and TRBJ2-1, reads EPEVTQTPSHQVTQMGQEVILRCVPISNHLYFYWYRQILGQKVEFLVSFYNNEISEKSEIFDDQFSVERPDGSNFTLKIRSTKLEDSAMYFCASRPDPSGGDNEQFFGPGTRLTVL.

This chain joins TRBV6-1 and TRBJ2-3, with TRBD1 matching over 9 bases. This CDR3 has 15 amino acids. After removal of 2 bases from V and 5 bases from J, the junction contained 5 bases not matched to a gene. CDR1 and CDR2 from the germline V gene are MNHNS and SASEGT. In DNA, the CDR3 is TGTGCCAGCAGTGAATCCGGGACAGGGAGAGATACGCAGTATTTT. This codes for CASSESGTGRDTQYF.

V usage is TRBV5-6 and J usage is TRBJ2-7, with D possibly matching TRBD1 (6 bases). The CDR3 length is 13 residues. Germline V gives CDR1 SGHDT, CDR2 YYEEEE. V was pared by 5 bases and J by 2 bases, with 11 bases between. This chain's CDR3 is CASRGTSTYEQYF. In DNA form, the CDR3 reads TGTGCCAGCAGAGGGACATCTACCTACGAGCAGTACTTC. Full variable domain (outside the CDR3, taken from reference TRBV5-6 and TRBJ2-7): DAGVTQSPTHLIKTRGQQVTLRCSPKSGHDTVSWYQQALGQGPQFIFQYYEEEERQRGNFPDRFSGHQFPNYSSELNVNALLLGDSALYLCASRGTSTYEQYFGPGTRLTVT.

The chain joins TRBV7-3 to TRBJ2-2; 8 bases are shared with TRBD1. V lost 3 bases to trimming and J lost 6 bases; unmatched junction nucleotides: 3. This CDR3 spans 14 amino acids. The V gene's germline CDR1 is SGHTA and CDR2 FQGTGA. CDR3 bases: TGTGCCAGCAGCTTTAGGACAGGGTCCGGGGAGCTGTTTTTT. It specifies CASSFRTGSGELFF.

The table lists this clone with a few counts. V and J are TRBV5-1 and TRBJ2-6, with 12 bases matching TRBD2. V lost 0 bases and J lost 0; bases outside the gene matches: 10. The CDR3 loop spans 21 amino acids. CDR1 and CDR2 from the germline V gene are SGHRS and YFSETQ. The CDR3 region is CASSLAGPLAGGGSGANVLTF. The CDR3 region has the DNA TGCGCCAGCAGCTTGGCGGGCCCTCTAGCGGGGGGGGGCTCTGGGGCCAACGTCCTGACTTTC.

The chain couples TRBV18 to TRBJ1-2, with 10 bases fitting TRBD1. Germline V gene sequence: CDR1 KGHSH, CDR2 LQKENI. J lost 2 bases, V lost 0 bases, and 0 bases had no gene match. The CDR3 has 15 residues. The CDR3 nucleotides read TGTGCCAGCTCACCACCGGGACAGGGGAACTATGGCTACACCTTC. Encoded protein: CASSPPGQGNYGYTF.

This clone was found a few times. The rearrangement joins TRBV27 to TRBJ2-7; maybe TRBD1 (6 bases). The length of the CDR3 is 14 residues. Trimming removed 4 bases from V and 2 bases from J, with 12 bases in between. Germline V gene lookup returns CDR1 MNHEY and CDR2 SMNVEV (reference sequence). CDR3 in amino acids: CASSSGTLPYEQYF. In DNA form, the CDR3 reads TGTGCCAGCAGTTCCGGGACACTGCCCTACGAGCAGTACTTC.

The CDR3 is CASSQATSIETQYF. The CDR3 bases are TGTGCCAGCAGCCAAGCGACTAGCATAGAGACCCAGTACTTC. The rearrangement joins TRBV11-2 to TRBJ2-5; 7 bases are a match to TRBD2. With V trimmed by 5 bases and J by 4 bases, 7 bases remained unmatched. This CDR3 contains 14 residues. Germline V gives CDR1 SGHAT, CDR2 FQNNGV.

The V gene is TRBV4-2, the J gene TRBJ2-2, with 10 bases fitting TRBD2. The germline CDR1 and CDR2 sequences are LGHNA and YNFKEQ. The CDR3 totals 16 residues. V shed 4 bases, J shed 4 bases, and the junction held 6 bases outside the gene matches. In DNA, the CDR3 is TGTGCCAGCAGCCCTAGCGGGGGACGATCCACCGGGGAGCTGTTTTTT. Its translation: CASSPSGGRSTGELFF.

The V and J genes are TRBV2 and TRBJ2-3, with D unclear. Trimming took 5 bases from V and 0 from J, leaving 9 bases between them. CDR1 and CDR2 from the germline V gene are SNHLY and FYNNEI. This CDR3 contains 14 residues. The CDR3 region has the DNA TGTGCCAGCAGTAGATGGGCCAGCACAGATACGCAGTATTTT. Its translation is CASSRWASTDTQYF.

A few counts support this clone. J is TRBJ2-3 and V is TRBV6-4, with D tentatively TRBD2 (5 bases). Germline values: CDR1 MRHNA, CDR2 SNTAGT. Trimming cost V 4 bases and J 0 bases, with 11 bases left between them. The CDR3 spans 15 residues. CDR3 amino acids: CASSAGKTSTDTQYF. The CDR3 DNA sequence: TGTGCCAGCAGTGCCGGGAAAACTAGCACAGATACGCAGTATTTT.

CDR3: CATSRGGGAVNEQFF. CDR3 bases: TGTGCCACCAGCAGAGGTGGCGGGGCCGTAAATGAGCAGTTCTTC. The V and J genes are TRBV15 and TRBJ2-1; possible D gene TRBD2, 6 bases. The CDR3 extends over 15 amino acids. V gave up 1 base and J gave up 7 bases, with 14 bases separating them. The germline gives CDR1 LNHNV, CDR2 YYDKDF (reference sequence).

The V and J genes are TRBV7-2 and TRBJ1-5; tentative D call: TRBD1 (5 bases). Trimming pared 7 bases from V and 0 bases from J, leaving 13 bases between. The germline V gene encodes CDR1 SGHTA and CDR2 FQGNSA. The CDR3 covers 15 residues. The CDR3 region has the DNA TGTGCCAGCACACTCTCAGGGTATAGCAATCAGCCCCAGCATTTT. Its translation: CASTLSGYSNQPQHF.

The rearrangement joins TRBV2 to TRBJ1-4, with 7 bases matching TRBD1. The ends lost 6 bases at V and 3 bases at J; junction bases unmatched: 7. Germline CDR1 SNHLY, CDR2 FYNNEI. This CDR3 is built from 15 residues. As DNA, the CDR3 is TGTGCCAGCAGAGCTACAGGGGCAGCTAATGAAAAACTGTTTTTT. This encodes CASRATGAANEKLFF. The full variable domain, in which reference TRBV2 and TRBJ1-4 provide the parts outside the CDR3, is EPEVTQTPSHQVTQMGQEVILRCVPISNHLYFYWYRQILGQKVEFLVSFYNNEISEKSEIFDDQFSVERPDGSNFTLKIRSTKLEDSAMYFCASRATGAANEKLFFGSGTQLSVL.

The chain carries TRBV9 and TRBJ1-6; 7 bases line up with TRBD1. J lost 7 bases, V lost 2 bases, and 6 bases had no gene match. The CDR3 runs to 15 residues. Germline CDR1 SGDLS, CDR2 YYNGEE. The CDR3 here is CASSVGQAGNSPLHF. The CDR3 bases are TGTGCCAGCAGCGTCGGACAGGCGGGGAATTCACCCCTCCACTTT.

The rearrangement uses TRBV27 and TRBJ2-7; 9 nucleotides match TRBD1. V gave up 5 bases and J gave up 3 bases; unmatched junction bases: 8. The CDR3 has 15 residues. Germline V gene sequence: CDR1 MNHEY, CDR2 SMNVEV (reference sequence). This chain's CDR3 is CASSPSGTGNYEQYF. CDR3 coding DNA: TGTGCCAGCAGTCCGTCCGGGACAGGGAACTACGAGCAGTACTTC.